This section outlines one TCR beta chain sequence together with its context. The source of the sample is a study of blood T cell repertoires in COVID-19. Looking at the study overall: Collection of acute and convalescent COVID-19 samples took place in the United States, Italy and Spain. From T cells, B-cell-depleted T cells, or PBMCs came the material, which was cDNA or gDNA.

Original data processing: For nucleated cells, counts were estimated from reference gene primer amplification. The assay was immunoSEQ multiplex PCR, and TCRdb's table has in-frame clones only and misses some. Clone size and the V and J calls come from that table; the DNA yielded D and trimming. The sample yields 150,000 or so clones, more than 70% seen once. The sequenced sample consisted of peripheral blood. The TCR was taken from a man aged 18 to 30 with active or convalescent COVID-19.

CDR3 bases: TGTGCCAGCAGTGAAGGCCTGGGACTAGCTGGGACCCAGTACTTC. This encodes CASSEGLGLAGTQYF. The rearrangement uses TRBV6-1 and TRBJ2-5; TRBD2 agrees at 9 bases. The CDR3 is made up of 15 amino acids. With V trimmed by 1 base and J by 7 bases, 7 bases remained unmatched. Per germline, CDR1 MNHNS and CDR2 SASEGT.